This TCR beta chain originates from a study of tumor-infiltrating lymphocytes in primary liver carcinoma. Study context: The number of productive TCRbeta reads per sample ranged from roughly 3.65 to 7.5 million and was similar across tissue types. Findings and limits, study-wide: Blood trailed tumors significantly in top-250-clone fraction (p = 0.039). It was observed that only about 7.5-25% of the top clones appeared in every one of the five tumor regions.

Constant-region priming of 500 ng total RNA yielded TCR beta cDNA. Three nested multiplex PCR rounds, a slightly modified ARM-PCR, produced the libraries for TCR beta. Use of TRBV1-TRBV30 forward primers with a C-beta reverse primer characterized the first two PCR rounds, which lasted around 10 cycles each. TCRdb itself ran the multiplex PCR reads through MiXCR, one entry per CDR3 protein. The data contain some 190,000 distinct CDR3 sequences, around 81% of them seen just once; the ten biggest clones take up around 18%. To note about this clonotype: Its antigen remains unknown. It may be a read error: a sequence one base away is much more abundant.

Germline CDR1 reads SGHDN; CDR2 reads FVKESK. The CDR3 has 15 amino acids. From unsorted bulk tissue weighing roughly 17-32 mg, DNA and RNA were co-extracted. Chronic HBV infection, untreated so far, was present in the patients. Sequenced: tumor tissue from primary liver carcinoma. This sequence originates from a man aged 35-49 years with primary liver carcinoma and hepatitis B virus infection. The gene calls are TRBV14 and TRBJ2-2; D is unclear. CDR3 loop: CAISQVLANTGELFF. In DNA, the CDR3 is TGTGCCATCAGCCAAGTCCTAGCGAACACCGGGGAGCTGTTTTTT.